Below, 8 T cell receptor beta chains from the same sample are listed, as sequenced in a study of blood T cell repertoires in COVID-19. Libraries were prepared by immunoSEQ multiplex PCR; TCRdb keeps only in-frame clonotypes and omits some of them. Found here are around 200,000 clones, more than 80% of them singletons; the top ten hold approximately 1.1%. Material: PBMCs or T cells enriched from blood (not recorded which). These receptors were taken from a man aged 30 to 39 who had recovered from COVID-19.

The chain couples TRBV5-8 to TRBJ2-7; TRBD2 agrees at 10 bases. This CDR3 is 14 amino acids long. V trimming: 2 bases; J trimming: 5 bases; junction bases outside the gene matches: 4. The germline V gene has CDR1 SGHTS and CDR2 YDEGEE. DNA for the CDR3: TGTGCCAGCAGCTTACAGCGGGGGGGCAACGAGCAGTACTTC. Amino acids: CASSLQRGGNEQYF.

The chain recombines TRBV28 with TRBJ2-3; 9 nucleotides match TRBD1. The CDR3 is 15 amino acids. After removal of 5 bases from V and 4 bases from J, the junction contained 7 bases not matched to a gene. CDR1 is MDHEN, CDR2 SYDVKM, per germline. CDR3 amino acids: CASSPLDRGADTQYF. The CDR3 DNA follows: TGTGCCAGCAGTCCCCTGGACAGGGGAGCAGATACGCAGTATTTT.

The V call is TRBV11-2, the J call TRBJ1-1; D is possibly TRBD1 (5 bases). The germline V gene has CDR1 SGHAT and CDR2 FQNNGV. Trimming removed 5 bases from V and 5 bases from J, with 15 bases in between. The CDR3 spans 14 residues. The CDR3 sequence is CASSLSWGGTEAFF. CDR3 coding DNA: TGTGCCAGCAGCCTTAGTTGGGGGGGGACTGAAGCTTTCTTT.

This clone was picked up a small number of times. DNA of the CDR3: TGTGCCAGCAGCTTCGACAGGGCCCAGGGCACCGGGGAGCTGTTTTTT. Protein: CASSFDRAQGTGELFF. V usage is TRBV3-1 (or the pseudogene TRBV3-2) and J usage is TRBJ2-2; 7 positions agree with TRBD1. Germline V CDR1 and CDR2: LGHDT, YNNKEL (reference sequence). This CDR3 has 16 residues. The J segment lost 4 bases and the V segment lost 5 bases, leaving 10 bases of the junction unmatched.

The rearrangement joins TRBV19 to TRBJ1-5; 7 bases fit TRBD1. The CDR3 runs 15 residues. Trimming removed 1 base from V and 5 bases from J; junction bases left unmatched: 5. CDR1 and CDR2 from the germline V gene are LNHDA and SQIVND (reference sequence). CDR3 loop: CASSIVEQGDQPQHF. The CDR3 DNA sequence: TGTGCCAGTAGTATAGTGGAGCAGGGGGATCAGCCCCAGCATTTT.

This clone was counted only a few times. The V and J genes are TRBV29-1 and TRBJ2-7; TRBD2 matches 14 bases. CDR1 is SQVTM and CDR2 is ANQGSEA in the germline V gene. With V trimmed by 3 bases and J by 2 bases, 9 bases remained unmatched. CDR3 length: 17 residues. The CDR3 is CSVEGLAGEGGTYEQYF. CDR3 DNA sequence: TGCAGCGTTGAGGGACTAGCGGGAGAAGGCGGTACCTACGAGCAGTACTTC.

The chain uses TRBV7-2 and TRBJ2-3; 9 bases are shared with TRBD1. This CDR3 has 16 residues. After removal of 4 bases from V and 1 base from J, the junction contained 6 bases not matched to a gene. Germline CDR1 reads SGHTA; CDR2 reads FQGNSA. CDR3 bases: TGTGCCAGCAGCTCCTACAGGGGGCTGGGCACAGATACGCAGTATTTT. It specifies CASSSYRGLGTDTQYF.

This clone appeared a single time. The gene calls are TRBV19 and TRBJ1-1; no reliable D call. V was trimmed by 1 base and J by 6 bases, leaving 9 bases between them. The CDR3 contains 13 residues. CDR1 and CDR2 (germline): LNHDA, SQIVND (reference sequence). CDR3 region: CASSIVSGAEAFF. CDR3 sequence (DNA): TGTGCCAGTAGTATAGTAAGCGGCGCTGAAGCTTTCTTT.